This section outlines one TCR beta chain sequence together with its context. Its antigen is not identified. Through a sample-barcoded 5' primer and a J-beta primer mix, a second PCR was run for roughly 6 to 11 cycles. TCRdb independently ran MiXCR on the 5' RACE reads; one entry per CDR3 protein. The sample lists about a million distinct CDR3 sequences, about two fifths occurring once. The sample originates from a study of blood T cells in healthy people across ages. Study findings and constraints: Relative to aged donors, long-lived donors carried more naive CD4+ cells and displayed higher diversity.

Collection of 8.5 to 10 milliliters of peripheral blood was performed for each donor. Total RNA extracted from each sample amounted to at least 5 micrograms. Germline CDR1 DFQATT, CDR2 SNEGSKA (reference sequence). Trimming removed 7 bases from V and 7 bases from J, with 7 bases in between. This CDR3 has 9 amino acids. The origin of this receptor is a man aged 18 to 30 in good health. The chain links TRBV20-1 to TRBJ1-1; perhaps TRBD1 as D (5 bases). Material for sequencing was blood. The CDR3, as DNA: TGCAGTGAAGACAGTGAAGCTTTCTTT. Its translation is CSEDSEAFF.